Presented here are 32 T cell receptor beta chains from one specimen sequenced in a study of vaccination effects on CD4 cells after COVID-19. Sequencing in the ViraFEST assay came after antigen-specific CD4+ T cells had been expanded with viral peptide pools, which were used to stimulate PBMC. Cells that had been cultured for 10 days were the source of isolated CD4+ T cells. Infection with SARS-CoV-2 occurred in the person between March and December 2020, and PCR confirmed it. No cognate antigen is known for these TCRs. Repertoires were generated with immunoSEQ multiplex PCR, while TCRdb's copy carries only in-frame clones and drops some. The sample holds around 47,000 clones, roughly 65% seen once. The source material was CD4+ T cells from PBMCs cultured with a peptide pool, sampled before COVID-19 vaccination. These receptors all come from a human donor who had a prior SARS-CoV-2 infection.

V and J are TRBV12-3 or TRBV12-4 and TRBJ2-3; either TRBD1 or TRBD2 may fit D (5 bases each). The CDR3 extends over 13 amino acids. V lost 7 bases, J lost 1 base, and 9 bases lay in between. The CDR3 coding sequence is TGTGCCAGCACCCCGGGACGCACAGATACGCAGTATTTT. Translated, it gives CASTPGRTDTQYF.

This clone was seen a few times. The germline gene is not matched at one end of the junction; a read error may be the cause. The V call is TRBV7-7, the J call TRBJ2-5; 12 bases agree with TRBD1. The CDR3 sequence is 16 residues long. Germline V lookup: CDR1 SSHAT, CDR2 FNYEAQ (reference sequence). Written as DNA, the CDR3 is TGTGCTAGCAGCCGAACCGGGACAGGGGGCGGAGAGACCCAGTACTTC. Protein sequence: CASSRTGTGGGETQYF. Based on the CDR3 plus reference TRBV7-7 and TRBJ2-5, the full variable domain is GAGVSQSPRYKVTKRGQDVTLRCDPISSHATLYWYQQALGQGPEFLTYFNYEAQPDKSGLPSDRFSAERPEGSISTLTIQRTEQRDSAMYRCASSRTGTGGGETQYFGPGTRLLVL.

This clone was seen a few times. The chain links TRBV2 to TRBJ2-5; D is ambiguous. The CDR3 contains 14 residues. Trimming removed 1 base from V and 7 bases from J, with 13 bases in between. Germline V lookup: CDR1 SNHLY, CDR2 FYNNEI. In nucleotides, the CDR3 is TGTGCCAGCAGTGAAGTAGGGTCCCGGGTGACCCAGTACTTC. Translating gives CASSEVGSRVTQYF.

This chain links TRBV12-3 or TRBV12-4 with TRBJ1-5, with unresolved D. This CDR3 is 13 amino acids long. Trimming removed 8 bases at V and 0 bases at J, with 8 bases between. The CDR3 DNA is TGTGCCAGCGGGCGAGATAGCAATCAGCCCCAGCATTTT. It encodes CASGRDSNQPQHF.

This clone turned up a few times. The chain carries TRBV7-2 and TRBJ2-1; no reliable D call. The CDR3 runs to 15 residues. Trimming took 1 base from V and 4 from J, leaving 11 bases between them. Germline CDR1 SGHTA, CDR2 FQGNSA. In DNA, the CDR3 is TGTGCCAGCAGCTTAGGTATGGTGGTTTACAATGAGCAGTTCTTC. Translation: CASSLGMVVYNEQFF.

CDR3 loop: CASIPGTAYGYTF. CDR3 coding DNA: TGTGCCAGCATACCCGGGACAGCCTATGGCTACACCTTC. The V call is TRBV2, the J call TRBJ1-2; TRBD1 agrees at 7 bases. Trimming took 7 bases from V and 4 from J; bases not matched to a gene: 6. Per germline, CDR1 SNHLY and CDR2 FYNNEI. CDR3 length: 13 residues.

V gene TRBV7-2 combines with J gene TRBJ2-4; tentatively, D is TRBD2 (6 bases). The CDR3 is made up of 16 amino acids. CDR1 SGHTA and CDR2 FQGNSA come from the germline V gene. V dropped 0 bases and J dropped 0 bases, with 9 bases sitting between them. Here the CDR3 reads CASSLAGGIAKNIQYF. CDR3 nucleotide sequence: TGTGCCAGCAGCTTAGCTGGGGGGATAGCCAAAAACATTCAGTACTTC.

The rearrangement joins TRBV11-1 to TRBJ1-1; D is perhaps TRBD1 (6 bases). The ends were cut back, 8 bases at V and 3 bases at J, with 16 bases in the middle. The CDR3 is made up of 14 amino acids. Per the germline V gene, CDR1 is SGHAT and CDR2 is FQDESV (reference sequence). The CDR3 nucleotides read TGTGCCAGCTCTCTCAGGGCAGGGGACACTGAAGCTTTCTTT. Encoded protein: CASSLRAGDTEAFF.

The chain recombines TRBV15 with TRBJ2-3, with D perhaps TRBD2 (5 bases). Trimming removed 0 bases from V and 1 base from J, with 5 bases in between. The germline V gene has CDR1 LNHNV and CDR2 YYDKDF (reference sequence). CDR3 length: 14 residues. The CDR3 DNA sequence: TGTGCCACCAGCAGAGAGCGGGGCACAGATACGCAGTATTTT. It yields the protein CATSRERGTDTQYF.

V usage is TRBV5-1 and J usage is TRBJ2-1; D may be TRBD2 (6 bases). Germline V gene data show CDR1 as SGHRS and CDR2 as YFSETQ. Trimming shortened V by 7 bases and J by 6 bases, and 23 bases separated the two germline ends. The CDR3 loop spans 16 amino acids. The CDR3 loop is CASSPGLRDFGNEQFF. The CDR3 nucleotides read TGCGCCAGCTCACCTGGCCTGCGGGACTTCGGCAATGAGCAGTTCTTC. Full variable domain (missing parts from reference TRBV5-1 and TRBJ2-1): KAGVTQTPRYLIKTRGQQVTLSCSPISGHRSVSWYQQTPGQGLQFLFEYFSETQRNKGNFPGRFSGRQFSNSRSEMNVSTLELGDSALYLCASSPGLRDFGNEQFFGPGTRLTVL.

The chain uses TRBV7-3 and TRBJ2-1, with TRBD2 matching 8 bases. The CDR3 runs to 15 residues. Germline loops: CDR1 SGHTA, CDR2 FQGTGA. V dropped 11 bases and J dropped 4; count of bases not matched to a gene: 13. The CDR3 DNA reads as TGTGCCTGCGCGAGCGGGAGTACGAGTTACAATGAGCAGTTCTTC. Translation: CACASGSTSYNEQFF.

The chain links TRBV7-9 to TRBJ1-3; D uncertain. The CDR3 length is 14 residues. The germline CDR1 and CDR2 sequences are SEHNR and FQNEAQ (reference sequence). V lost 2 bases and J lost 3, with 8 bases in between. CDR3: CASSLSGSGNTIYF. The CDR3 bases are TGTGCCAGCAGCTTAAGCGGGAGTGGAAACACCATATATTTT.

The V and J genes are TRBV2 and TRBJ2-3; 7 nucleotides align to TRBD2. The germline CDR1 and CDR2 sequences are SNHLY and FYNNEI. The junction had 7 bases not matched to a gene; V was cut back by 1 base and J by 6 bases. This CDR3 contains 15 residues. This CDR3 is CASSEDTAGSDTQYF. As DNA, the CDR3 is TGTGCCAGCAGTGAAGATACAGCGGGGAGCGATACGCAGTATTTT.

V is TRBV5-8 and J is TRBJ2-4; 7 bases align to TRBD2. This CDR3 spans 16 amino acids. Germline CDR1 and CDR2: SGHTS and YDEGEE. J lost 0 bases, V lost 2 bases, and 5 bases had no gene match. Written as DNA, the CDR3 is TGTGCCAGCAGCTTCCGGGACTACCTAGCCAAAAACATTCAGTACTTC. This encodes CASSFRDYLAKNIQYF.

The V gene is TRBV7-6, the J gene TRBJ1-5; a weak D match, TRBD1 (6 bases). Deletions cut 3 bases from V and 2 bases from J, with 11 bases between. The germline V gene has CDR1 SGHVS and CDR2 FNYEAQ. The CDR3 loop spans 15 amino acids. CDR3 in DNA: TGTGCCAGCAGCTTGGGAGGGGGTGGCAATCAGCCCCAGCATTTT. Translated: CASSLGGGGNQPQHF.

The genes are TRBV11-3 and TRBJ2-7; 11 bases match TRBD1. J gave up 0 bases and V 3 bases, and 1 base lay outside the gene matches. The germline V gene has CDR1 SGHNT and CDR2 YENEEA. The length of the CDR3 is 15 residues. Here the CDR3 DNA reads TGTGCCAGCAGCTTGGACAGGGGGCCCTCCTACGAGCAGTACTTC. As protein: CASSLDRGPSYEQYF.

This clone was picked up a small number of times. The DNA of the CDR3 is TGTGCCACCAGTGATTACGAGAATAGCGGTGGAGAGACCCAGTACTTC. Amino acid sequence: CATSDYENSGGETQYF. The rearrangement links TRBV24-1 to TRBJ2-5; maybe TRBD2 (6 bases). Trimming stripped 2 bases from V and 4 bases from J, with 16 bases between. The length of the CDR3 is 16 residues. The germline CDR1 and CDR2 sequences are KGHDR and SFDVKD.

This chain links TRBV11-3 with TRBJ2-5; the D gene is possibly TRBD2 (6 bases). This CDR3 has 14 residues. V lost 5 bases, J lost 4 bases, and 14 bases lay in between. CDR1 is SGHNT and CDR2 is YENEEA in the germline V gene. CDR3 amino acids: CASSHNSGGETQYF. The CDR3 DNA reads TGTGCCAGCAGCCATAACTCCGGGGGAGAGACCCAGTACTTC.

This clone was seen a few times. V is TRBV15 and J is TRBJ2-4; D is undetermined. Germline loops: CDR1 LNHNV, CDR2 YYDKDF (reference sequence). V was clipped by 1 base and J by 9 bases, with 10 bases between them. This CDR3 region has 13 residues. The CDR3 protein is CATSRGSYGIQYF. The CDR3 nucleotides are TGTGCCACCAGCAGAGGAAGTTATGGCATTCAGTACTTC.

This chain links TRBV7-2 with TRBJ2-1; D ambiguous. The CDR3 contains 11 residues. The V gene's germline CDR1 is SGHTA and CDR2 FQGNSA. V was pared by 8 bases and J by 3 bases, with 5 bases between. The CDR3 spells CASGYYNEQFF. For the CDR3, the DNA is TGTGCCAGCGGATACTACAATGAGCAGTTCTTC.

The chain carries TRBV18 and TRBJ2-7; 7 bases agree with TRBD2. The germline V gene encodes CDR1 KGHSH and CDR2 LQKENI. This CDR3 is 15 amino acids long. Losses at the gene ends were 2 bases for V and 1 base for J; bases not matched to a gene: 5. CDR3 DNA sequence: TGTGCCAGCTCACCAGTAGGACTAGGGTCCTACGAGCAGTACTTC. This encodes CASSPVGLGSYEQYF.

The gene calls are TRBV10-3 and TRBJ1-5; the match to TRBD1 covers 9 bases. Germline V lookup: CDR1 ENHRY, CDR2 SYGVKD. V lost 2 bases, J lost 5 bases, and 4 bases stayed unmatched. The CDR3 is 15 amino acids. CDR3 bases: TGTGCCATCAGTGAGGACAGGGGGGGGTATCAGCCCCAGCATTTT. The encoded protein is CAISEDRGGYQPQHF.

V is TRBV5-1 and J is TRBJ1-5; D uncertain. The germline V and J ends were trimmed by 5 bases and 7 bases, with 13 bases remaining between them. This CDR3 contains 13 residues. CDR1 and CDR2 (germline): SGHRS, YFSETQ. CDR3 in amino acids: CASRVGSGQPQHF. The CDR3 region has the DNA TGCGCCAGCAGAGTTGGTTCTGGCCAGCCCCAGCATTTT.

This chain links TRBV5-4 with TRBJ2-7; unclear D gene. V was clipped by 2 bases and J by 3 bases, with 15 bases between them. CDR1 is SGHNT and CDR2 is YYREEE in the germline V gene (reference sequence). The CDR3 runs 15 residues. The CDR3 DNA sequence: TGTGCCAGCAGCTTTTCGTCAGAGTTGTACTACGAGCAGTACTTC. As protein: CASSFSSELYYEQYF.

J is TRBJ2-1 and V is TRBV30; unclear D gene. This CDR3 has 16 amino acids. The V and J ends lost 0 bases and 1 base respectively, with 13 bases between them. CDR1 is GTSNPN and CDR2 is SVGIG in the germline V gene (reference sequence). CDR3 in amino acids: CAWSVLRLRSYNEQFF. The CDR3 DNA follows: TGTGCCTGGAGTGTCCTCCGGCTTCGGTCCTACAATGAGCAGTTCTTC.

J is TRBJ2-1 and V is TRBV5-6; D remains unclear. V gave up 3 bases and J gave up 3 bases, with 4 bases separating them. The CDR3 totals 12 residues. In germline, CDR1 is SGHDT, CDR2 YYEEEE. The CDR3 spells CASSSNYNEQFF. As DNA, the CDR3 is TGTGCCAGCAGCTCGAACTACAATGAGCAGTTCTTC.

The chain combines TRBV6-5 with TRBJ1-2; 9 positions match TRBD1. Germline trimming cut 5 bases from V and 7 bases from J; bases unmatched to any gene: 8. CDR1 and CDR2 (germline): MNHEY, SVGAGI. The CDR3 contains 14 residues. The CDR3 is CASSLRDRDSGYTF. The DNA for the CDR3 is TGTGCCAGCAGTCTCCGGGACAGGGATAGTGGCTACACCTTC.

The gene calls are TRBV9 and TRBJ2-2; 13 nucleotides match TRBD2. The ends lost 3 bases at V and 7 bases at J; junction bases unmatched: 9. CDR3 length: 17 residues. Germline V gene lookup returns CDR1 SGDLS and CDR2 YYNGEE. CDR3 bases: TGTGCCAGCAGCGCCGGGACTAGCGGGGACTTAGACGGGGAGCTGTTTTTT. It encodes CASSAGTSGDLDGELFF.

The chain carries TRBV25-1 and TRBJ1-2, with 8 bases that match TRBD1. V trimming: 6 bases; J trimming: 3 bases; junction bases outside the gene matches: 6. Germline loops: CDR1 MGHDK, CDR2 SYGVNS. The CDR3 is 14 amino acids. The CDR3 loop reads CASSRGQADYGYTF. CDR3 coding DNA: TGTGCCAGCAGCAGGGGACAGGCCGACTATGGCTACACCTTC.

The V gene is TRBV18, the J gene TRBJ1-2; D remains unclear. The CDR3 runs to 12 residues. Trimming stripped 6 bases from V and 4 bases from J, with 9 bases between. Germline values: CDR1 KGHSH, CDR2 LQKENI. The CDR3 reads CASSPDIYGYTF. The CDR3 nucleotides read TGTGCCAGCTCTCCAGACATCTATGGCTACACCTTC.

This clone was counted between two and nine times. V usage is TRBV7-9 and J usage is TRBJ1-1; perhaps TRBD1 as D (5 bases). Trimming removed 5 bases from V and 2 bases from J, with 15 bases in between. CDR1 and CDR2 from the germline V gene are SEHNR and FQNEAQ (reference sequence). This CDR3 is built from 15 residues. CDR3 nucleotide sequence: TGTGCCAGCAGCATATGGGACGGAAGCAACACTGAAGCTTTCTTT. This sequence encodes CASSIWDGSNTEAFF. Based on the CDR3 plus reference TRBV7-9 and TRBJ1-1, the full variable domain is DTGVSQNPRHKITKRGQNVTFRCDPISEHNRLYWYRQTLGQGPEFLTYFQNEAQLEKSRLLSDRFSAERPKGSFSTLEIQRTEQGDSAMYLCASSIWDGSNTEAFFGQGTRLTVV.

The chain recombines TRBV7-8 with TRBJ1-5, with D possibly matching TRBD1 (5 bases). Trimming pared 2 bases from V and 6 bases from J, leaving 17 bases between. The CDR3 sequence is 16 residues long. Germline values: CDR1 SGHVS, CDR2 FQNEAQ. The CDR3 region is CASSLSGQGDGQPQHF. CDR3 DNA: TGTGCCAGCAGCTTATCGGGGCAGGGAGACGGTCAGCCCCAGCATTTT. The variable domain in full, with the rest retrieved from reference TRBV7-8 and TRBJ1-5, is GAGVSQSPRYKVAKRGQDVALRCDPISGHVSLFWYQQALGQGPEFLTYFQNEAQLDKSGLPSDRFFAERPEGSVSTLKIQRTQQEDSAVYLCASSLSGQGDGQPQHFGDGTRLSIL.